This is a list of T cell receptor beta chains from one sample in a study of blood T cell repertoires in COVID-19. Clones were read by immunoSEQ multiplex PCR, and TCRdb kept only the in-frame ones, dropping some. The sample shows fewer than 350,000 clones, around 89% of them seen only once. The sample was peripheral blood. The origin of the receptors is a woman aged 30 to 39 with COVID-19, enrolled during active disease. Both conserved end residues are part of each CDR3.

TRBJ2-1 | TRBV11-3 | CASSFQGWGSYNEQFF
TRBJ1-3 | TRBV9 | CASSVEDIYSGNTIYF
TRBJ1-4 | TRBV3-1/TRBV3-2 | CASSHRGDEKLFF
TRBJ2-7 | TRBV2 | CASSEMGGYEQYF
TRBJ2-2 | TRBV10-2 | CASSDIPGELFF
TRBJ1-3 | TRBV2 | CASSRQGSGNTIYF
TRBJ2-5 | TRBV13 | CASSGDTKETQYF
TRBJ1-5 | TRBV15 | CATSRVEIHQPQHF
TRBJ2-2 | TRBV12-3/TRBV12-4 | CASSPSTGELFF
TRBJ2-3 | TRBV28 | CASSSGSDTQYF
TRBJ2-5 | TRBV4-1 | CASSQVVQETQYF
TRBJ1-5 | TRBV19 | CASSIGRGYFQPQHF
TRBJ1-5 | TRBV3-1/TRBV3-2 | CASSQDWQGNQPQHF
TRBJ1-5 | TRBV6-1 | CASSEVTAFNQPQHF
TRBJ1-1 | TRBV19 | CASSIEGTGGLGTEAFF
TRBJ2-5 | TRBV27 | CASSRGGARETQYF
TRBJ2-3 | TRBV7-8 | CASSPRTGGSTDTQYF
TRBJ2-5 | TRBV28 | CASSLTRGLKTQYF
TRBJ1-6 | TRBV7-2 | CASSAGQHNSPLHF
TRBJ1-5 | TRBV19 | CASSIDRGVVLVGGNQPQHF
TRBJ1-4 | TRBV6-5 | CASSWDRGDEKLFF
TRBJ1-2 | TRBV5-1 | CASSADSYGYTF
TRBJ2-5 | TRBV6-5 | CASSFGTGGQETQYF
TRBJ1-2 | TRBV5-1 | CASSSRRQGRDGYTF
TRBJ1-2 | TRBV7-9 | CASSLTGTGRINNGYTF
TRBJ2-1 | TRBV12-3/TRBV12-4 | CASSLIRYNEQFF
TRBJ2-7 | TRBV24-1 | CATGMGSYEQYF
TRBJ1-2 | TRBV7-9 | CASSPLKGSYGYTF
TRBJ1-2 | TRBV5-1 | CASSLGDVSGSGYTF
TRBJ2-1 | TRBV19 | CASSIGTGGFHNEQFF
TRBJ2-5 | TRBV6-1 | CASSEGAKGMETQYF
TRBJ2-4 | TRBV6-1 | CASSGSTGGPGNIQYF
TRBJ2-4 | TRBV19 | CASSPRGGNIAKNIQYF
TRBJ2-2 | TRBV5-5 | CASSSLDRPLAGELFF
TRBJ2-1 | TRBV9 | CASSAGTGYNEQFF
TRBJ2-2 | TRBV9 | CASSPRQGAITGELFF